These T cell receptor beta chains were read from a single sample in a study of glioma-infiltrating T cells. TCRdb re-derived calls from the multiplex PCR reads in MiXCR, one entry per CDR3 protein. The sample carries about 94,000 distinct CDR3 sequences, under 30% recorded once. Sample: glioma tissue, nonneoplastic brain tissue, or PBMCs (not recorded which). Receptors originate from a human donor with low-grade glioma or glioblastoma, undergoing nonglioma brain surgery, or in good health (not recorded which). Both conserved end residues are part of each CDR3. A D gene is named only where the DNA matches it firmly. Clone size, where shown, is once, few, many, or a class for clones that have expanded.

J gene	clone size	V gene	D gene	CDR3 protein	CDR3 DNA
TRBJ2-7	many	TRBV6-6	TRBD1	CASSYWDRRKYF	TGTGCCAGCAGTTACTGGGACAGGAGAAAGTACTTC
TRBJ2-7	many	TRBV7-2	-	CASSAYSHYEQYF	TGTGCCAGCAGCGCCTACTCCCACTACGAGCAGTACTTC
TRBJ1-4	many	TRBV7-9	-	CASSGKGPRRDEKLFF	TGTGCCAGCAGCGGGAAAGGCCCCAGAAGAGATGAAAAACTGTTTTTT
TRBJ1-6	many	TRBV6-1	-	CASSEAGSSYNSPLHF	TGTGCCAGCAGTGAAGCAGGGAGCTCCTATAATTCACCCCTCCACTTT
TRBJ1-1	many	TRBV18	-	CASSPPERVNTEAFF	TGTGCCAGCTCACCCCCCGAGCGGGTGAACACTGAAGCTTTCTTT
TRBJ1-2	many	TRBV20-1	-	CSANPSFSAYSNYGYTF	TGCAGTGCTAATCCGTCCTTCTCAGCCTATTCTAACTATGGCTACACCTTC
TRBJ1-3	many	TRBV15	-	CATSRSTESSGNTIYF	TGTGCCACCAGCAGGTCGACTGAGAGCTCTGGAAACACCATATATTTT
TRBJ2-1	-	TRBV6-5	TRBD2	CASKRGLAGGPQFF	TGTGCCAGCAAAAGAGGACTAGCGGGGGGGCCCCAGTTCTTC
TRBJ1-3	-	TRBV5-4	TRBD1	CASSLKRDSSGNTIYF	TGTGCCAGCAGCTTGAAGCGGGACAGCTCTGGAAACACCATATATTTT
TRBJ1-1	few	TRBV7-9	-	CASRGHRGKNTEAFF	TGTGCCAGCAGGGGTCATCGGGGAAAGAACACTGAAGCTTTCTTT
TRBJ1-1	many	TRBV12-3/TRBV12-4	-	CASSFRQGVNTEAFF	TGTGCCAGCAGTTTCCGCCAGGGCGTGAACACTGAAGCTTTCTTT
TRBJ2-2	-	TRBV12-3/TRBV12-4	TRBD2	CASNLAGGSNTGELFF	TGTGCCAGCAATCTAGCGGGGGGTTCGAACACCGGGGAGCTGTTTTTT
TRBJ1-1	many	TRBV29-1	-	CSVAGRSNTEAFF	TGCAGCGTTGCGGGCAGGTCGAACACTGAAGCTTTCTTT
TRBJ1-1	many	TRBV2	TRBD1	CASTRQRGQQYTEAFF	TGTGCCAGTACCAGACAAAGGGGGCAACAGTACACTGAAGCTTTCTTT
TRBJ1-1	many	TRBV20-1	-	CSARPGQRTEAFF	TGCAGTGCTAGGCCAGGGCAAAGGACTGAAGCTTTCTTT
TRBJ1-1	many	TRBV27	-	CASSLIPNTEAFF	TGTGCCAGCAGTTTAATCCCGAACACTGAAGCTTTCTTT
TRBJ2-1	many	TRBV28	-	CASSFREFF	TGTGCCAGCAGTTTCAGGGAGTTCTTC